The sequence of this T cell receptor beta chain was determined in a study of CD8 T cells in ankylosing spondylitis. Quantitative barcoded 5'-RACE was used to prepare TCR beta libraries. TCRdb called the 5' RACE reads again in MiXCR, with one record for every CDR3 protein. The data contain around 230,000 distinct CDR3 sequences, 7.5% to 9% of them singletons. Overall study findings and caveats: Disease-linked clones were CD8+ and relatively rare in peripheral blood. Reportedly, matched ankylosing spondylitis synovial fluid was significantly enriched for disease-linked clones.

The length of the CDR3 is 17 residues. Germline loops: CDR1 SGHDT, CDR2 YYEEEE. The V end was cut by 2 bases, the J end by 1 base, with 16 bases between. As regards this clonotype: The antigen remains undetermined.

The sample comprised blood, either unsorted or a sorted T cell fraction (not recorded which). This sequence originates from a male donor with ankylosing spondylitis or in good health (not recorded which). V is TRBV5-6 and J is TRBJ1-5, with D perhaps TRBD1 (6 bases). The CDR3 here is CASSFLQGLDSNQPQHF. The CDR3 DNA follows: TGTGCCAGCAGCTTTCTACAGGGTTTAGACAGCAATCAGCCCCAGCATTTT.